The next 18 T cell receptor beta chains were all read from a single sample in a study of T cells in pancreatic ductal adenocarcinoma. Selected pancreatic ductal adenocarcinoma patients had undergone surgery without neoadjuvant therapy. Using immunoSEQ multiplex PCR, the repertoire was profiled, and TCRdb retains in-frame clones only, with some absent. The sample has over 85,000 clones, around 96% seen once. Sequenced: PBMCs. The receptor set was obtained from a human donor with pancreatic ductal adenocarcinoma.

The CDR3 here is CASSALAGSYEQYF. In nucleotides, the CDR3 is TGTGCCAGTAGTGCACTAGCGGGGTCCTACGAGCAGTACTTC. The chain links TRBV19 to TRBJ2-7; 10 positions agree with TRBD2. The CDR3 has 14 amino acids. The germline V gene encodes CDR1 LNHDA and CDR2 SQIVND (reference sequence). The trim removed 5 bases at V and 1 base at J, leaving 2 bases unmatched.

V and J are TRBV5-1 and TRBJ2-3; 8 bases are a match to TRBD2. The V gene end was trimmed by 2 bases and the J gene end by 4 bases; junction bases not matched to a gene: 9. Germline values: CDR1 SGHRS, CDR2 YFSETQ. The CDR3 length is 16 residues. CDR3 nucleotide sequence: TGCGCCAGCAGCTTTGATAGCGGGATTTTGGCAGATACGCAGTATTTT. This gives the protein CASSFDSGILADTQYF. The whole variable domain, filled in from reference TRBV5-1 and TRBJ2-3, reads KAGVTQTPRYLIKTRGQQVTLSCSPISGHRSVSWYQQTPGQGLQFLFEYFSETQRNKGNFPGRFSGRQFSNSRSEMNVSTLELGDSALYLCASSFDSGILADTQYFGPGTRLTVL.

V is TRBV5-1 and J is TRBJ2-2, with 8 bases lining up with TRBD1. Germline V gene sequence: CDR1 SGHRS, CDR2 YFSETQ. After removal of 0 bases from V and 6 bases from J, the junction contained 7 bases not matched to a gene. The CDR3 contains 16 residues. The CDR3 DNA reads TGCGCCAGCAGCTTGGAACCCCGGACAGGGCCCGGGGAGCTGTTTTTT. Protein sequence: CASSLEPRTGPGELFF.

V and J are TRBV7-3 and TRBJ2-2; TRBD2 matches 8 bases. Germline CDR1 SGHTA, CDR2 FQGTGA. The CDR3 totals 15 residues. J was trimmed by 7 bases and V by 5 bases; bases with no gene match: 9. The CDR3 reads CASSPAGAGFGELFF. CDR3 coding DNA: TGTGCCAGCAGCCCAGCGGGAGCGGGATTCGGGGAGCTGTTTTTT.

The CDR3 nucleotides read TGCGCCAGCAGCTTGAGTGCGGGAGGGGAGACCCAGTACTTC. It specifies CASSLSAGGETQYF. V and J are TRBV5-1 and TRBJ2-5; 9 bases map to TRBD2. Unmatched junction bases numbered 3, after V lost 1 base and J lost 5 bases. Germline CDR1 SGHRS, CDR2 YFSETQ. The CDR3 has 14 amino acids.

Written as DNA, the CDR3 is TGTGCCAGCAGGTTAGCGGGATTGTACCTCTACGAGCAGTACTTC. Translation: CASRLAGLYLYEQYF. The rearrangement links TRBV28 to TRBJ2-7, with 8 bases lining up with TRBD2. Unmatched junction bases numbered 10, after V lost 6 bases and J lost 3 bases. The CDR3 runs 15 residues. Per the germline V gene, CDR1 is MDHEN and CDR2 is SYDVKM.

V is TRBV18 and J is TRBJ2-7, with D possibly matching TRBD1 (5 bases). The CDR3 loop spans 17 amino acids. In germline, CDR1 is KGHSH, CDR2 LQKENI. The V and J ends lost 5 bases and 3 bases respectively, with 23 bases between them. CDR3: CASSTASVGQGFYEQYF. In DNA form, the CDR3 reads TGTGCCAGCTCAACAGCTTCGGTCGGACAAGGGTTCTACGAGCAGTACTTC.

V is TRBV7-9 and J is TRBJ2-2; TRBD2 matches 9 bases. CDR1 and CDR2 (germline): SEHNR, FQNEAQ (reference sequence). This CDR3 comprises 16 residues. The V segment lost 6 bases and the J segment 6 bases; nucleotides outside the gene matches: 11. The CDR3 sequence is CASSPPGLASAGELFF. DNA of the CDR3: TGTGCCAGCAGTCCGCCGGGACTAGCAAGCGCCGGGGAGCTGTTTTTT.

The rearrangement joins TRBV5-6 to TRBJ2-5; TRBD1 might be the D (6 bases). Germline loops: CDR1 SGHDT, CDR2 YYEEEE. This CDR3 region has 14 residues. Trimming removed 0 bases from V and 5 bases from J, with 11 bases in between. This CDR3 reads CASSLARGKETQYF. In nucleotides, the CDR3 is TGTGCCAGCAGCTTGGCGAGGGGGAAGGAGACCCAGTACTTC.

For the CDR3, the DNA is TGTGCCAGCAGTCCTGGCGGAACTAGCACAGATACGCAGTATTTT. It codes for CASSPGGTSTDTQYF. This chain links TRBV6-6 with TRBJ2-3; unclear D gene. Germline CDR1 and CDR2: MNHNY and SVGAGI (reference sequence). Deletions cut 5 bases from V and 0 bases from J, with 12 bases between. CDR3 length equals 15 residues.

In nucleotides, the CDR3 is TGTGCCAGCAGCTCCGACCCAGGCTATGGCTACACCTTC. Amino acid sequence: CASSSDPGYGYTF. The chain employs TRBV7-8 and TRBJ1-2; D gene uncertain. The CDR3 covers 13 residues. The ends were cut back, 4 bases at V and 4 bases at J, with 10 bases in the middle. Germline CDR1 SGHVS, CDR2 FQNEAQ.

The CDR3 reads CAIRSSVNTDTQYF. The CDR3 nucleotides read TGTGCCATCAGGAGTAGCGTAAACACAGATACGCAGTATTTT. The chain has TRBV10-3 and TRBJ2-3; the D gene is possibly TRBD2 (5 bases). The CDR3 runs 14 residues. V was clipped by 6 bases and J by 2 bases, with 12 bases between them. The V gene's germline CDR1 is ENHRY and CDR2 SYGVKD.

The gene calls are TRBV11-2 and TRBJ2-7, with D possibly matching TRBD2 (6 bases). This CDR3 has 15 residues. The germline V gene encodes CDR1 SGHAT and CDR2 FQNNGV. V dropped 1 base and J dropped 4 bases, with 14 bases sitting between them. CDR3 nucleotide sequence: TGTGCCAGCAGCTTAGGGTTTGGAGGGACTTACGAGCAGTACTTC. Its translation: CASSLGFGGTYEQYF.

The chain employs TRBV12-2 and TRBJ2-3; TRBD2 was called by the table and not checked on the DNA. TRBV12-2 is termed a pseudogene. The CDR3 is 17 residues long. CDR3 nucleotide sequence: TGTGCAAGTCGCGCACCGGGACTAGTTCAGAACACAGATACGCAGTATTTT. Residues: CASRAPGLVQNTDTQYF.

This chain uses TRBV19 with TRBJ2-1; D might be TRBD2 (6 bases). The CDR3 has 13 amino acids. Trimming stripped 4 bases from V and 6 bases from J, with 10 bases between. Germline CDR1 LNHDA, CDR2 SQIVND (reference sequence). The CDR3 protein is CASSSGDLNEQFF. The DNA of the CDR3 is TGTGCCAGTAGTAGCGGGGACCTCAATGAGCAGTTCTTC.

This clone was seen only once. The rearrangement links TRBV7-2 to TRBJ2-1; the D gene is possibly TRBD2 (6 bases). From germline, CDR1 is SGHTA and CDR2 FQGNSA. This CDR3 region has 15 residues. Trimming took off 1 base at V and 6 bases at J, with 13 bases between the two ends. CDR3 amino acids: CASSLGGTEFNEQFF. The CDR3 nucleotides read TGTGCCAGCAGCTTAGGGGGGACTGAATTCAATGAGCAGTTCTTC.

The V gene is TRBV6-5, the J gene TRBJ2-2; 9 positions match TRBD1. From germline, CDR1 is MNHEY and CDR2 SVGAGI. After removal of 6 bases from V and 3 bases from J, the junction contained 5 bases not matched to a gene. CDR3 length equals 15 residues. Here the CDR3 DNA reads TGTGCCAGCAGACCGGGACAGGGTGACACCGGGGAGCTGTTTTTT. This translates into CASRPGQGDTGELFF.

This sequence joins TRBV30 and TRBJ2-7; 9 nucleotides align to TRBD2. Looked up from germline, CDR1 is GTSNPN and CDR2 is SVGIG (reference sequence). The ends lost 5 bases at V and 7 bases at J; junction bases unmatched: 12. The CDR3 is 14 residues long. The CDR3 DNA reads as TGTGCCTGGGAGTTGCTAGCGGGAAAGAATGAGCAGTACTTC. Translated, it gives CAWELLAGKNEQYF.